These 11 T cell receptor beta chains were all obtained from the same sample, sequenced in a study of blood T cell repertoires in COVID-19. TCRdb's table, derived via immunoSEQ multiplex PCR, lists solely in-frame clones and lacks some. The repertoire holds over 140,000 clones, with about three quarters as singletons. Sequencing was carried out using peripheral blood. These receptors were obtained from a woman aged 45 to 65 with active or convalescent COVID-19.

The table lists this clone with a few counts. The chain recombines TRBV4-3 with TRBJ1-1, with D uncertain. From germline, CDR1 is LGHNA and CDR2 YSLEER. V was clipped by 5 bases and J by 2 bases, with 12 bases between them. The CDR3 extends over 14 amino acids. DNA of the CDR3: TGCGCCAGCAGCAGAGGATTCGTCAACACTGAAGCTTTCTTT. This translates into CASSRGFVNTEAFF.

This clone was observed a few times. The chain combines TRBV7-3 with TRBJ2-1; 7 bases align to TRBD2. The CDR3 is made up of 15 amino acids. V gave up 4 bases and J gave up 5 bases; unmatched junction bases: 8. Germline V gene data show CDR1 as SGHTA and CDR2 as FQGTGA. The CDR3 sequence: CASSSGTTLHNEQFF. CDR3 DNA: TGTGCCAGCAGCTCGGGGACTACGCTCCACAATGAGCAGTTCTTC.

CDR3 amino acids: CASSRGGTNTGELFF. The CDR3 region has the DNA TGTGCCAGCAGCAGGGGGGGCACGAACACCGGGGAGCTGTTTTTT. The chain employs TRBV5-4 and TRBJ2-2; a possible D gene is TRBD2 (7 bases). Trimming cost V 4 bases and J 0 bases, with 10 bases left between them. The CDR3 has 15 residues. Per the germline V gene, CDR1 is SGHNT and CDR2 is YYREEE (reference sequence). Looking up the rest from reference TRBV5-4 and TRBJ2-2 gives the full variable domain: ETGVTQSPTHLIKTRGQQVTLRCSSQSGHNTVSWYQQALGQGPQFIFQYYREEENGRGNFPPRFSGLQFPNYSSELNVNALELDDSALYLCASSRGGTNTGELFFGEGSRLTVL.

V is TRBV15 and J is TRBJ2-1; TRBD2 might be the D (5 bases). Trimming left V 0 bases short and J 4 bases short, with 13 bases between. The CDR3 consists of 16 residues. In germline, CDR1 is LNHNV, CDR2 YYDKDF (reference sequence). The CDR3 spells CATSRDHETKYNEQFF. The CDR3 DNA reads as TGTGCCACCAGCAGAGATCACGAGACTAAGTACAATGAGCAGTTCTTC.

The V and J genes are TRBV11-3 and TRBJ2-1, with TRBD2 matching over 7 bases. Germline V gives CDR1 SGHNT, CDR2 YENEEA. The J segment lost 0 bases and the V segment lost 1 base, leaving 3 bases of the junction unmatched. The CDR3 length is 16 residues. CDR3 loop: CASSLGGGSSYNEQFF. The CDR3 nucleotides read TGTGCCAGCAGCTTAGGTGGCGGGAGCTCCTACAATGAGCAGTTCTTC.

The chain is built from TRBV21-1 and TRBJ2-1; the table's TRBD2 call for D was not verified on the DNA. TRBV21-1 is annotated as a pseudogene. The CDR3 sequence is 19 residues long. The CDR3 reads CASSKRERGAPYLHNEQFF. For the CDR3, the DNA is TGTGCCAGCAGCAAAAGGGAGCGGGGGGCCCCTTATCTACACAATGAGCAGTTCTTC.

This chain connects TRBV28 to TRBJ2-3; D might be TRBD2 (6 bases). The CDR3 consists of 19 residues. Germline CDR1 is MDHEN and CDR2 is SYDVKM. V was cut by 1 base and J by 0 bases, with 20 bases left in between. The CDR3 region is CASSLLVGGTGTSTDTQYF. Written as DNA, the CDR3 is TGTGCCAGCAGTTTATTGGTGGGGGGAACCGGGACTAGCACAGATACGCAGTATTTT.

The V and J genes are TRBV15 and TRBJ2-7; tentative D call: TRBD2 (6 bases). The ends were cut back, 0 bases at V and 3 bases at J, with 12 bases in the middle. The germline V gene encodes CDR1 LNHNV and CDR2 YYDKDF (reference sequence). This CDR3 is built from 15 residues. DNA of the CDR3: TGTGCCACCAGCAGAGAACTAGCCCGGGGCTACGAGCAGTACTTC. Encoded protein: CATSRELARGYEQYF.

V and J are TRBV14 and TRBJ2-3; 11 bases line up with TRBD2. The V and J ends lost 1 base and 2 bases, in that order; junction bases with no gene match: 8. The CDR3 is 18 residues long. Germline CDR1 SGHDN, CDR2 FVKESK. The CDR3 region is CASSQAFTSGGPTDTQYF. Here the CDR3 DNA reads TGTGCCAGCAGCCAAGCTTTCACTAGCGGGGGTCCCACAGATACGCAGTATTTT.

The chain combines TRBV4-3 with TRBJ2-2, with TRBD2 matching over 9 bases. Germline V lookup: CDR1 LGHNA, CDR2 YSLEER. CDR3 size: 16 residues. V trimming: 4 bases; J trimming: 4 bases; junction bases outside the gene matches: 7. This CDR3 is CASSRTSGWGTGELFF. CDR3 in DNA: TGCGCCAGCAGCCGAACTAGCGGGTGGGGCACCGGGGAGCTGTTTTTT.

The chain joins TRBV19 to TRBJ1-4; TRBD1 is a possible D gene (6 bases). CDR3 size: 16 residues. Deletions cut 6 bases from V and 3 bases from J, with 17 bases between. From germline, CDR1 is LNHDA and CDR2 SQIVND (reference sequence). CDR3 sequence reads: CASRPIGGASNEKLFF. CDR3 sequence (DNA): TGTGCCAGTAGGCCCATAGGGGGGGCCTCTAATGAAAAACTGTTTTTT.